Below, one T cell receptor (beta chain) is given with its context. The sample belongs to a study of T-cell reconstitution after alpha-beta-depleted transplantation in children. CDR1 MDHEN and CDR2 SYDVKM come from the germline V gene. Trimming took off 3 bases at V and 6 bases at J, with 12 bases between the two ends. CDR3 length: 14 amino acids. Unique molecular identifiers were incorporated during preparation of the TCRbeta library. MiXCR, applied by TCRdb to the PCR reads, yields one record per CDR3 protein. There are approximately 590,000 distinct CDR3 sequences in the sample; 10% to 13% occur only once, and 3.5% to 5% lies in the top ten.

The receptor was isolated from a human donor who donated a stem cell graft to a child with acute myeloid leukemia. Specimen: PBMCs from the stem cell graft donor, collected from the stem cell graft. This chain links TRBV28 with TRBJ2-1; D may match TRBD1 or TRBD2 (5 bases each). CDR3: CASSLIGGPNEQFF. DNA of the CDR3: TGTGCCAGCAGTTTGATTGGGGGACCCAATGAGCAGTTCTTC.